The 23 T cell receptor beta chains listed next were all sequenced from one sample in a study of cytomegalovirus exposure and HLA in healthy donors. The primer mix had 60 Vbeta and 13 Jbeta primers. Sequenced by immunoSEQ multiplex PCR; TCRdb stores in-frame clones only, minus some. This repertoire shows about 180,000 clones, around three quarters found once; its top ten account for 0.69%. Sequenced material: PBMCs. These receptors were taken from a woman aged 40 to 50 in good health and CMV-seronegative.

This sequence joins TRBV29-1 and TRBJ2-2; D is unclear. Trimming pared 1 base from V and 3 bases from J, leaving 3 bases between. Germline loops: CDR1 SQVTM, CDR2 ANQGSEA. The CDR3 has 12 amino acids. The CDR3 sequence is CSVEVDTGELFF. CDR3 in DNA: TGCAGCGTTGAAGTAGACACCGGGGAGCTGTTTTTT.

The chain employs TRBV6-5 and TRBJ2-5; D gene uncertain. V was trimmed by 10 bases and J by 5 bases, leaving 17 bases between them. CDR1 MNHEY and CDR2 SVGAGI come from the germline V gene. The CDR3 totals 13 residues. CDR3 in DNA: TGTGCCACCAACAGAGATGGCGTTGAGACCCAGTACTTC. Protein product: CATNRDGVETQYF.

In DNA form, the CDR3 reads TGCGCCAGCAGTGAGTCCAGGGGAAGGAGCAATCAGCCCCAGCATTTT. This encodes CASSESRGRSNQPQHF. The chain employs TRBV10-2 and TRBJ1-5, with a tentative D call TRBD1 (6 bases). The CDR3 has 16 amino acids. V was pared by 0 bases and J by 1 base, with 10 bases between. Germline V gene sequence: CDR1 WSHSY, CDR2 SAAADI.

The chain recombines TRBV25-1 with TRBJ1-1, with D unresolved. V shed 6 bases and J shed 1 base, with 6 bases lying between them. CDR3 length equals 12 residues. The germline V gene has CDR1 MGHDK and CDR2 SYGVNS. The CDR3 DNA follows: TGTGCCAGCAGCTCCAGGAACACTGAAGCTTTCTTT. It specifies CASSSRNTEAFF.

The V call is TRBV19, the J call TRBJ1-6, with 7 bases that match TRBD1. This CDR3 has 14 residues. V was clipped by 6 bases and J by 5 bases; unmatched bases: 4. Germline V gives CDR1 LNHDA, CDR2 SQIVND (reference sequence). The CDR3 here is CASSPGQNNSPLHF. CDR3 DNA: TGTGCCAGTAGCCCGGGACAGAATAATTCACCCCTCCACTTT.

The chain employs TRBV28 and TRBJ2-7, with D unclear. The CDR3 loop spans 12 amino acids. Germline CDR1 MDHEN, CDR2 SYDVKM. Trimming shortened V by 2 bases and J by 6 bases, and 8 bases separated the two germline ends. CDR3 loop: CASSLNLGEQYF. CDR3 DNA: TGTGCCAGCAGTTTAAATCTAGGCGAGCAGTACTTC.

V gene TRBV29-1 combines with J gene TRBJ1-2; D may be TRBD1 (5 bases). Deletions cut 1 base from V and 0 bases from J, with 15 bases between. Germline CDR1 is SQVTM and CDR2 is ANQGSEA. This CDR3 contains 16 residues. CDR3 sequence: CSVEGGVGAANYGYTF. DNA for the CDR3: TGCAGCGTTGAAGGAGGAGTAGGGGCAGCTAACTATGGCTACACCTTC.

The chain combines TRBV11-3 with TRBJ2-7; TRBD2 aligns across 8 bases. This CDR3 is 16 amino acids long. Per germline, CDR1 SGHNT and CDR2 YENEEA. Trimming removed 4 bases from V and 3 bases from J; junction bases left unmatched: 11. The CDR3 nucleotides read TGTGCCAGCAGCTCCCGGGTTAGCGGGGTGATCTACGAGCAGTACTTC. Its translation: CASSSRVSGVIYEQYF.

The CDR3 spells CSVEDRGTGYGYTF. CDR3 DNA: TGCAGCGTTGAAGATCGAGGGACAGGCTATGGCTACACCTTC. The chain recombines TRBV29-1 with TRBJ1-2, with 8 bases lining up with TRBD1. There are 14 residues in the CDR3. The germline CDR1 and CDR2 sequences are SQVTM and ANQGSEA. V dropped 0 bases and J dropped 4; count of bases not matched to a gene: 4. The full variable domain, completed using reference TRBV29-1 and TRBJ1-2, is SAVISQKPSRDICQRGTSLTIQCQVDSQVTMMFWYRQQPGQSLTLIATANQGSEATYESGFVIDKFPISRPNLTFSTLTVSNMSPEDSSIYLCSVEDRGTGYGYTFGSGTRLTVV.

This chain uses TRBV18 with TRBJ1-1; D gene uncertain. CDR3 length: 15 amino acids. The V end was cut by 4 bases, the J end by 0 bases, with 12 bases between. Germline CDR1 and CDR2: KGHSH and LQKENI. The CDR3 sequence is CASSLGRQMNTEAFF. Written as DNA, the CDR3 is TGTGCCAGCTCACTCGGGAGGCAGATGAACACTGAAGCTTTCTTT. Filled out from reference TRBV18 and TRBJ1-1, the complete variable domain reads NAGVMQNPRHLVRRRGQEARLRCSPMKGHSHVYWYRQLPEEGLKFMVYLQKENIIDESGMPKERFSAEFPKEGPSILRIQQVVRGDSAAYFCASSLGRQMNTEAFFGQGTRLTVV.

V and J are TRBV6-5 and TRBJ2-3, with 9 bases fitting TRBD1. This CDR3 has 15 amino acids. The junction had 8 bases not matched to a gene; V was cut back by 6 bases and J by 4 bases. Germline lookup yields CDR1 MNHEY and CDR2 SVGAGI. The CDR3 nucleotides are TGTGCCAGCAGCCAATGGACAGGGGAGGCAGATACGCAGTATTTT. Its translation: CASSQWTGEADTQYF.

This clone was counted once. The chain is built from TRBV11-2 and TRBJ1-1; D uncertain. The CDR3 consists of 15 residues. Trimming took off 5 bases at V and 10 bases at J, with 23 bases between the two ends. The germline V gene encodes CDR1 SGHAT and CDR2 FQNNGV. DNA for the CDR3: TGTGCCAGCAGCCGTCTCCGCGGGGAAGGAAGGTCAGCTTTCTTT. It codes for CASSRLRGEGRSAFF. Full variable domain (remainder filled in from reference TRBV11-2 and TRBJ1-1): EAGVAQSPRYKIIEKRQSVAFWCNPISGHATLYWYQQILGQGPKLLIQFQNNGVVDDSQLPKDRFSAERLKGVDSTLKIQPAKLEDSAVYLCASSRLRGEGRSAFFGQGTRLTVV.

In its sample, this clone was seen a few times. The chain combines TRBV6-1 with TRBJ1-3, with TRBD1 matching 8 bases. This CDR3 spans 15 amino acids. Per the germline V gene, CDR1 is MNHNS and CDR2 is SASEGT. Unmatched junction bases numbered 6, after V lost 6 bases and J lost 2 bases. CDR3 DNA: TGTGCCAGCAGGCAGGGGGCGGCGGCTGGAAACACCATATATTTT. This sequence encodes CASRQGAAAGNTIYF.

The rearrangement links TRBV6-5 to TRBJ2-7; 7 bases map to TRBD1. V lost 5 bases and J lost 2; bases outside the gene matches: 6. The CDR3 is 14 residues long. Germline lookup yields CDR1 MNHEY and CDR2 SVGAGI. The CDR3 DNA follows: TGTGCCAGCAGTCAGACAGGGAAGGCCTACGAGCAGTACTTC. This gives the protein CASSQTGKAYEQYF.

In its sample, this clone was seen a few times. This rearrangement joins TRBV19 to TRBJ1-2, with TRBD1 matching over 7 bases. Trimming removed 4 bases from V and 4 bases from J; junction bases left unmatched: 12. The CDR3 sequence is 16 residues long. Germline CDR1 LNHDA, CDR2 SQIVND (reference sequence). The DNA for the CDR3 is TGTGCCAGTAGTACTAAGGGGACAGTAACGTTCTATGGCTACACCTTC. This codes for CASSTKGTVTFYGYTF. The variable domain in full, completed from reference TRBV19 and TRBJ1-2, reads DGGITQSPKYLFRKEGQNVTLSCEQNLNHDAMYWYRQDPGQGLRLIYYSQIVNDFQKGDIAEGYSVSREKKESFPLTVTSAQKNPTAFYLCASSTKGTVTFYGYTFGSGTRLTVV.

The chain links TRBV27 to TRBJ1-1; 11 bases match TRBD1. CDR1 MNHEY and CDR2 SMNVEV come from the germline V gene (reference sequence). The CDR3 has 16 residues. Trimming removed 2 bases from V and 7 bases from J; junction bases left unmatched: 9. The CDR3 reads CASSLPRTGGEDEAFF. CDR3 DNA sequence: TGTGCCAGCAGTTTACCACGGACAGGGGGCGAGGATGAAGCTTTCTTT.

V is TRBV5-1 and J is TRBJ2-2, with a tentative D call TRBD1 (6 bases). Germline CDR1 and CDR2: SGHRS and YFSETQ. The CDR3 is 14 residues long. Trimming took 8 bases from V and 0 from J, leaving 11 bases between them. CDR3 nucleotides: TGCGCCAGTCGACAGGTGCCGAACACCGGGGAGCTGTTTTTT. Residues: CASRQVPNTGELFF.

The rearrangement uses TRBV5-8 and TRBJ1-5; TRBD1 aligns across 8 bases. Germline values: CDR1 SGHTS, CDR2 YDEGEE. V gave up 2 bases and J gave up 5 bases; unmatched junction bases: 3. This CDR3 has 14 amino acids. CDR3 in DNA: TGTGCCAGCAGCTTCAGGGGGCAAGATCAGCCCCAGCATTTT. This encodes CASSFRGQDQPQHF.

V and J are TRBV15 and TRBJ2-7; TRBD1 matches at 11 bases. The junction had 1 base not matched to a gene; V was cut back by 2 bases and J by 1 base. Germline-derived CDR1 and CDR2 are LNHNV and YYDKDF (reference sequence). The CDR3 contains 15 residues. The CDR3 DNA follows: TGTGCCACCAGCAGAAGGGACAGGGGGTCCTACGAGCAGTACTTC. Translating it yields CATSRRDRGSYEQYF.

The rearrangement links TRBV5-4 to TRBJ1-2; no firm D call. V gave up 4 bases and J gave up 0 bases, with 13 bases separating them. Germline CDR1 SGHNT, CDR2 YYREEE (reference sequence). CDR3 length equals 15 residues. As DNA, the CDR3 is TGTGCCAGCAGCCCCCCAGTGGTCTCTAACTATGGCTACACCTTC. This sequence encodes CASSPPVVSNYGYTF.

The chain has TRBV14 and TRBJ1-4, with D possibly matching TRBD1 (5 bases). This CDR3 has 12 residues. Germline CDR1 and CDR2: SGHDN and FVKESK. V was trimmed by 4 bases and J by 8 bases, leaving 8 bases between them. The CDR3 DNA reads TGTGCCAGCAGCCCCAAGGGGGAAAAACTGTTTTTT. Encoded protein: CASSPKGEKLFF.

The chain combines TRBV2 with TRBJ2-2, with D unresolved. The CDR3 is made up of 11 amino acids. V was shortened by 6 bases and J by 5 bases, with 4 bases between the two germline ends. From germline, CDR1 is SNHLY and CDR2 FYNNEI. The CDR3 sequence: CASSLTGELFF. The CDR3 region has the DNA TGTGCCAGCAGCCTTACCGGGGAGCTGTTTTTT.

The chain couples TRBV28 to TRBJ2-7, with TRBD1 matching 11 bases. V trimming: 6 bases; J trimming: 5 bases; junction bases outside the gene matches: 6. The V gene's germline CDR1 is MDHEN and CDR2 SYDVKM. CDR3 length: 14 amino acids. For the CDR3, the DNA is TGTGCCAGCAGCCCCGTGGACAGGGGGCACGAGCAGTACTTC. Translating it yields CASSPVDRGHEQYF.